These 9 T cell receptor beta chains share one sample of origin, sequenced in a study of T cell responses to AZD1222 COVID-19 vaccine. This table comes from immunoSEQ multiplex PCR, and its TCRdb copy is limited to in-frame clones, with some not included. The data hold about 120,000 clones, with 70% to 90% observed a single time. The sample here was peripheral blood, taken on day 0 of MenACWY control vaccination. These receptors were taken from an adult in good health.

The chain employs TRBV24-1 and TRBJ2-2, with D possibly matching TRBD1 (5 bases). Germline-derived CDR1 and CDR2 are KGHDR and SFDVKD. The CDR3 runs to 16 residues. V lost 3 bases and J lost 5, with 15 bases in between. DNA of the CDR3: TGTGCCACCAGTGATGCGACAGTCGGACGAACCGGGGAGCTGTTTTTT. Translating it yields CATSDATVGRTGELFF.

Here the CDR3 reads CASSLGQGGNTEAFF. CDR3 DNA: TGTGCCAGCAGCTTAGGACAGGGGGGGAACACTGAAGCTTTCTTT. The chain recombines TRBV7-6 with TRBJ1-1; TRBD1 aligns across 9 bases. Looked up from germline, CDR1 is SGHVS and CDR2 is FNYEAQ. The ends lost 1 base at V and 1 base at J; junction bases unmatched: 1. This CDR3 is 15 amino acids long.

There are a few counts of this clone. The chain employs TRBV7-2 and TRBJ1-5, with D unresolved. The CDR3 length is 14 residues. V lost 6 bases to trimming and J lost 4 bases, with 13 bases between them. Germline CDR1 and CDR2: SGHTA and FQGNSA. CDR3 loop: CASSNYGRNQPQHF. The DNA for the CDR3 is TGTGCCAGCAGTAATTATGGACGGAATCAGCCCCAGCATTTT.

This clone was seen a few times. V and J are TRBV6-5 and TRBJ1-1; possible D gene TRBD1, 5 bases. The length of the CDR3 is 13 residues. In germline, CDR1 is MNHEY, CDR2 SVGAGI. V dropped 3 bases and J dropped 7 bases, with 12 bases sitting between them. CDR3 loop: CASSYKGAGEAFF. The DNA for the CDR3 is TGTGCCAGCAGTTATAAAGGGGCAGGTGAAGCTTTCTTT.

The chain employs TRBV10-3 and TRBJ2-3; 7 bases map to TRBD1. Germline V CDR1 and CDR2: ENHRY, SYGVKD. Trimming cost V 4 bases and J 0 bases; bases outside gene matches: 7. This CDR3 comprises 16 residues. The CDR3 coding sequence is TGTGCCATCAGTGGGACAGGTCTTAGAAGCACAGATACGCAGTATTTT. It translates to CAISGTGLRSTDTQYF.

This chain connects TRBV6-5 to TRBJ2-5; 7 bases map to TRBD1. The V gene end was trimmed by 2 bases and the J gene end by 4 bases; junction bases not matched to a gene: 7. Germline loops: CDR1 MNHEY, CDR2 SVGAGI. The CDR3 extends over 15 amino acids. The CDR3 DNA reads as TGTGCCAGCAGTTACGGACAGGCCTCCGGAGAGACCCAGTACTTC. This gives the protein CASSYGQASGETQYF.

The chain joins TRBV2 to TRBJ1-1; D not certain. Germline V gene data show CDR1 as SNHLY and CDR2 as FYNNEI. The V and J ends lost 4 bases and 5 bases respectively, with 23 bases between them. CDR3 length: 17 amino acids. The CDR3 loop is CASSVGRVWGDSTEAFF. CDR3 bases: TGTGCCAGCAGTGTAGGGAGGGTGTGGGGTGATAGTACTGAAGCTTTCTTT.

V usage is TRBV18 and J usage is TRBJ2-7, with TRBD1 identical over 9 bases. V dropped 4 bases and J dropped 2; count of bases not matched to a gene: 6. This CDR3 contains 15 residues. Germline values: CDR1 KGHSH, CDR2 LQKENI. CDR3 amino acids: CASSHRDREPYEQYF. The DNA for the CDR3 is TGTGCCAGCTCACACCGGGACAGGGAGCCCTACGAGCAGTACTTC.

V usage is TRBV12-3 or TRBV12-4 and J usage is TRBJ1-1; D ambiguous. The CDR3 runs to 13 residues. Trimming pared 3 bases from V and 3 bases from J, leaving 8 bases between. The CDR3 nucleotides are TGTGCCAGCAGTTTTAGAGAGGACACTGAAGCTTTCTTT. It is translated as CASSFREDTEAFF.